The 28 T cell receptor beta chains below were found in one sample sequenced in a study of T cell repertoires in cytomegalovirus infection. Their specific antigens are unknown. TCRdb re-called the reads with MiXCR, one entry per CDR3 protein. The sample yields roughly 500,000 distinct CDR3 sequences, about 33% seen once. The source was cultured PBMCs, collected from culture after CMV antigen stimulation. The receptor set was obtained from a human donor in good health (CMV status not recorded). Some clones in this sample may be carry-over from other donors' samples.

The chain is built from TRBV9 and TRBJ2-7; the D is unclear. The V gene lost 0 bases and the J gene lost 0 bases, with 13 bases spanning the gap. The CDR3 is made up of 16 amino acids. Germline V gene lookup returns CDR1 SGDLS and CDR2 YYNGEE. The CDR3 region is CASSVGQEMFSYEQYF. The CDR3 nucleotides read TGTGCCAGCAGCGTAGGCCAGGAGATGTTCTCCTACGAGCAGTACTTC.

This clonotype has at least ten counts. The V call is TRBV4-3, the J call TRBJ2-1; TRBD2 matches 8 bases. Germline V gives CDR1 LGHNA, CDR2 YSLEER. V lost 5 bases to trimming and J lost 4 bases; unmatched junction nucleotides: 7. This CDR3 region has 15 residues. CDR3 bases: TGCGCCAGCAGCTTCGGACTAGCTGATTACAATGAGCAGTTCTTC. Its protein is CASSFGLADYNEQFF.

V usage is TRBV19 and J usage is TRBJ2-1; D uncertain. This CDR3 comprises 13 residues. V was trimmed by 5 bases and J by 4 bases, leaving 9 bases between them. Germline CDR1 LNHDA, CDR2 SQIVND (reference sequence). Here the CDR3 reads CASSFYPYNEQFF. The DNA for the CDR3 is TGTGCCAGTAGTTTCTACCCGTACAATGAGCAGTTCTTC.

This clonotype was counted a few times. V gene TRBV6-2 or TRBV6-3 combines with J gene TRBJ2-3; D tentatively reads TRBD1 or TRBD2 (5 bases each). Trimming took 5 bases from V and 5 from J, leaving 14 bases between them. In germline, CDR1 is MNHEY, CDR2 SVGEGT. The CDR3 is made up of 14 amino acids. CDR3 protein: CASSPRERGDTQYF. DNA for the CDR3: TGTGCCAGCAGTCCCCGAGAGAGGGGAGATACGCAGTATTTT.

The chain combines TRBV19 with TRBJ1-2; possibly TRBD1 for D (6 bases). This CDR3 contains 12 residues. Germline lookup yields CDR1 LNHDA and CDR2 SQIVND (reference sequence). Trimming cost V 8 bases and J 11 bases, with 18 bases left between them. The CDR3 is CASPELQGFYTF. As DNA, the CDR3 is TGTGCCAGTCCGGAGCTACAGGGTTTTTACACCTTC.

Many counts were recorded for this clonotype. This sequence joins TRBV7-8 and TRBJ1-3; D is uncertain. Per the germline V gene, CDR1 is SGHVS and CDR2 is FQNEAQ. V lost 2 bases and J lost 0, with 14 bases in between. This CDR3 is 17 amino acids long. The CDR3 DNA is TGTGCCAGCAGCTTATTGGGAGGGTCTTCCTCTGGAAACACCATATATTTT. It translates to CASSLLGGSSSGNTIYF. The full variable domain, completed using reference TRBV7-8 and TRBJ1-3, is GAGVSQSPRYKVAKRGQDVALRCDPISGHVSLFWYQQALGQGPEFLTYFQNEAQLDKSGLPSDRFFAERPEGSVSTLKIQRTQQEDSAVYLCASSLLGGSSSGNTIYFGEGSWLTVV.

A few counts support this clonotype. V is TRBV11-2 and J is TRBJ2-1; maybe TRBD2 (6 bases). Looked up from germline, CDR1 is SGHAT and CDR2 is FQNNGV. The V and J ends lost 6 bases and 1 base respectively, with 13 bases between them. The CDR3 is 15 residues long. CDR3 nucleotide sequence: TGTGCCAGCAGTAGGCCGGGACTTTCCTACAATGAGCAGTTCTTC. Protein sequence: CASSRPGLSYNEQFF. Variable domain in full (rest from reference TRBV11-2 and TRBJ2-1): EAGVAQSPRYKIIEKRQSVAFWCNPISGHATLYWYQQILGQGPKLLIQFQNNGVVDDSQLPKDRFSAERLKGVDSTLKIQPAKLEDSAVYLCASSRPGLSYNEQFFGPGTRLTVL.

This clonotype has more than one count but fewer than ten. The J gene is TRBJ2-1, the V gene TRBV4-3, with D possibly TRBD2 on 6 matching bases. The germline gives CDR1 LGHNA, CDR2 YSLEER. This CDR3 spans 16 amino acids. V lost 3 bases and J lost 8, with 20 bases in between. The CDR3 here is CASSQRAGRLWDEQFF. Written as DNA, the CDR3 is TGCGCCAGCAGCCAGAGAGCGGGTCGGCTCTGGGATGAGCAGTTCTTC.

V usage is TRBV5-4 and J usage is TRBJ2-7, with D possibly TRBD2 on 6 matching bases. The CDR3 runs to 17 residues. The germline CDR1 and CDR2 sequences are SGHNT and YYREEE (reference sequence). V was clipped by 4 bases and J by 6 bases, with 26 bases between them. DNA of the CDR3: TGTGCCAGCAGCGAGGGACTCCTTGGGATGGGGTCGCTCGAGCAGTACGTC. It encodes CASSEGLLGMGSLEQYV.

This clonotype was detected a few times. The J gene is TRBJ1-5, the V gene TRBV19; a weak D match, TRBD1 (5 bases). Trimming took 3 bases from V and 2 from J, leaving 11 bases between them. Germline CDR1 reads LNHDA; CDR2 reads SQIVND (reference sequence). The CDR3 is 15 amino acids. The CDR3: CASSIRGPRNQPQHF. The CDR3 region has the DNA TGTGCCAGTAGTATTAGGGGACCCCGCAATCAGCCCCAGCATTTT. Full variable domain (remainder filled in from reference TRBV19 and TRBJ1-5): DGGITQSPKYLFRKEGQNVTLSCEQNLNHDAMYWYRQDPGQGLRLIYYSQIVNDFQKGDIAEGYSVSREKKESFPLTVTSAQKNPTAFYLCASSIRGPRNQPQHFGDGTRLSIL.

The J gene is TRBJ2-7, the V gene TRBV7-8, with D perhaps given as TRBD1 or TRBD2 (6 bases each). The CDR3 length is 14 residues. The ends were cut back, 5 bases at V and 4 bases at J, with 15 bases in the middle. Germline CDR1 reads SGHVS; CDR2 reads FQNEAQ. CDR3 sequence: CASSPIRGLYEQYF. In DNA, the CDR3 is TGTGCCAGCAGCCCGATTCGGGGGCTATACGAGCAGTACTTC. Looking up the rest from reference TRBV7-8 and TRBJ2-7 gives the full variable domain: GAGVSQSPRYKVAKRGQDVALRCDPISGHVSLFWYQQALGQGPEFLTYFQNEAQLDKSGLPSDRFFAERPEGSVSTLKIQRTQQEDSAVYLCASSPIRGLYEQYFGPGTRLTVT.

This clonotype has a single count. A much larger clone sits a single nucleotide away, making a read error possible. The chain couples TRBV5-6 to TRBJ2-5; TRBD1 or TRBD2 may be the D gene (6 bases each). This CDR3 region has 13 residues. Germline assignment: CDR1 SGHDT and CDR2 YYEEEE. V dropped 3 bases and J dropped 1 base, with 7 bases sitting between them. CDR3 DNA sequence: TGTGCCAGCAGCTGGGGGGCCCAAGAGACCCAGTACTTC. Amino acids: CASSWGAQETQYF.

The chain joins TRBV11-2 to TRBJ2-2, with a tentative D call TRBD1 (5 bases). Germline V gene sequence: CDR1 SGHAT, CDR2 FQNNGV. Trimming stripped 0 bases from V and 3 bases from J, with 8 bases between. The CDR3 totals 15 residues. The CDR3 loop reads CASSLDRDYTGELFF. DNA for the CDR3: TGTGCCAGCAGCTTAGACAGGGATTACACCGGGGAGCTGTTTTTT.

This clonotype was found many times. The chain links TRBV7-2 to TRBJ2-5, with D tentatively TRBD2 (5 bases). The CDR3 contains 14 residues. Trimming stripped 5 bases from V and 5 bases from J, with 15 bases between. Germline lookup yields CDR1 SGHTA and CDR2 FQGNSA. The CDR3 loop reads CASSRGQVPETQYF. The CDR3 nucleotides are TGTGCCAGCAGCCGAGGGCAGGTTCCGGAGACCCAGTACTTC. Full variable domain (rest looked up from reference TRBV7-2 and TRBJ2-5): GAGVSQSPSNKVTEKGKDVELRCDPISGHTALYWYRQSLGQGLEFLIYFQGNSAPDKSGLPSDRFSAERTGGSVSTLTIQRTQQEDSAVYLCASSRGQVPETQYFGPGTRLLVL.

This clonotype was picked up a small number of times. V and J are TRBV29-1 and TRBJ1-5; TRBD1 matches 10 bases. Germline CDR1 reads SQVTM; CDR2 reads ANQGSEA. This CDR3 contains 15 residues. The trim removed 6 bases at V and 0 bases at J, leaving 5 bases unmatched. CDR3 bases: TGCAGCGTACGGGACAGGGGAAATAGCAATCAGCCCCAGCATTTT. This codes for CSVRDRGNSNQPQHF.

The chain is built from TRBV6-5 and TRBJ2-5; 8 bases agree with TRBD1. The J segment lost 8 bases and the V segment lost 2 bases, leaving 7 bases of the junction unmatched. The CDR3 covers 14 residues. The V gene's germline CDR1 is MNHEY and CDR2 SVGAGI. The CDR3 DNA reads TGTGCCAGCAGTTACCTGGGACAGGCAAACACCCAGTACTTC. Translating gives CASSYLGQANTQYF.

This clonotype was found a few times. The chain has TRBV4-3 and TRBJ2-1; 13 bases are a match to TRBD2. V shed 4 bases and J 0 bases; nucleotides not matched to a gene: 9. Germline CDR1 and CDR2: LGHNA and YSLEER. This CDR3 region has 19 residues. DNA for the CDR3: TGCGCCAGCAGCCCGCCCGGACTAGCGGGAGAGAGCTCCTACAATGAGCAGTTCTTC. It is translated as CASSPPGLAGESSYNEQFF.

CDR3 in DNA: TGTGCCTCCCCCAGGACGGCGGATACGCAGTATTTT. Translation gives CASPRTADTQYF. The genes are TRBV2 and TRBJ2-3; no reliable D call. V lost 11 bases and J 6 bases, leaving 15 bases between the germline ends. Germline values: CDR1 SNHLY, CDR2 FYNNEI. CDR3 length: 12 amino acids.

This chain connects TRBV11-3 to TRBJ2-1; D uncertain. This CDR3 contains 15 residues. Germline V gives CDR1 SGHNT, CDR2 YENEEA. The ends were cut back, 3 bases at V and 0 bases at J, with 9 bases in the middle. CDR3 nucleotide sequence: TGTGCCAGCAGCTTTGGGGTTAGCTCCTACAATGAGCAGTTCTTC. Amino acids: CASSFGVSSYNEQFF.

CDR3: CASSYSSPQSNQPQHF. The CDR3 nucleotides read TGTGCCAGCAGTTACTCGAGTCCCCAAAGCAATCAGCCCCAGCATTTT. This chain uses TRBV6-2 or TRBV6-3 with TRBJ1-5, with no clear D. V lost 0 bases and J 1 base, leaving 10 bases between the germline ends. CDR1 is MNHEY and CDR2 is SVGEGT in the germline V gene. This CDR3 has 16 amino acids.

The chain carries TRBV4-3 and TRBJ2-1, with D maybe TRBD2 (5 bases). The germline V gene has CDR1 LGHNA and CDR2 YSLEER. This CDR3 is 17 amino acids long. Between the trimmed V and J ends, which lost 5 bases and 6 bases, there was a span of 23 bases. The CDR3 nucleotides read TGCGCCAGCAGCGCTTCCTCCGGAGGAAGGTTTGTCAATGAGCAGTTCTTC. Translated, it gives CASSASSGGRFVNEQFF.

This clonotype occurred a few times. The chain uses TRBV7-2 and TRBJ2-1, with 7 positions matching TRBD2. Germline loops: CDR1 SGHTA, CDR2 FQGNSA. The CDR3 loop spans 18 amino acids. Trimming at V came to 2 bases and at J to 0 bases, leaving 10 bases not matched to a gene. CDR3 nucleotide sequence: TGTGCCAGCAGCTTAAGGGTCTCCGGCGGGAGCTCCTACAATGAGCAGTTCTTC. It is translated as CASSLRVSGGSSYNEQFF.

In its sample, this clonotype was seen a few times. The chain has TRBV28 and TRBJ2-7; 7 bases are shared with TRBD2. The CDR3 has 17 amino acids. CDR1 is MDHEN and CDR2 is SYDVKM in the germline V gene. The trim removed 4 bases at V and 0 bases at J, leaving 12 bases unmatched. The CDR3 is CASSSFYASGVSYEQYF. Here the CDR3 DNA reads TGTGCCAGCAGTTCCTTCTATGCTAGCGGTGTCTCCTACGAGCAGTACTTC.

This clonotype was seen a few times. V is TRBV28 and J is TRBJ2-6; 9 bases align to TRBD1. Germline-derived CDR1 and CDR2 are MDHEN and SYDVKM. The CDR3 is 18 residues long. Trimming cost V 2 bases and J 1 base; bases outside gene matches: 6. The CDR3 nucleotides are TGTGCCAGCAGTTTAAACAGGGGGCGCAGGTCTGGGGCCAACGTCCTGACTTTC. Amino acids: CASSLNRGRRSGANVLTF.

This clonotype appeared a few times. The rearrangement uses TRBV6-1 and TRBJ2-1; the match to TRBD2 covers 12 bases. V shed 2 bases and J 0 bases; nucleotides not matched to a gene: 8. Germline CDR1 reads MNHNS; CDR2 reads SASEGT. The CDR3 covers 19 residues. CDR3 coding DNA: TGTGCCAGCAGTGAATTTTTGACTAGCGGGAGAAGCTCCTACAATGAGCAGTTCTTC. Its translation is CASSEFLTSGRSSYNEQFF.

The chain carries TRBV12-3 or TRBV12-4 and TRBJ1-3; tentatively, D is TRBD1 (6 bases). V shed 5 bases and J shed 2 bases, with 16 bases lying between them. CDR3 length equals 16 residues. CDR3 DNA sequence: TGTGCCAGCAGTCCGTTGCAGGGGATGGCTGGAAACACCATATATTTT. Translated, it gives CASSPLQGMAGNTIYF.

This chain joins TRBV10-3 and TRBJ2-1; 8 bases map to TRBD2. The CDR3 totals 14 residues. Trimming cost V 10 bases and J 3 bases; bases outside gene matches: 8. CDR1 is ENHRY and CDR2 is SYGVKD in the germline V gene. The CDR3 loop reads CATRREGVYNEQFF. The CDR3 coding sequence is TGTGCCACCCGCCGGGAGGGTGTCTACAATGAGCAGTTCTTC.

The J gene is TRBJ2-3, the V gene TRBV28; 15 bases align to TRBD2. The CDR3 is 20 amino acids. Germline V gene lookup returns CDR1 MDHEN and CDR2 SYDVKM. The V segment lost 3 bases and the J segment 0 bases; nucleotides outside the gene matches: 10. CDR3: CASSFPTGTSGRTSTDTQYF. As DNA, the CDR3 is TGTGCCAGCAGTTTCCCCACGGGGACTAGCGGGAGGACGAGCACAGATACGCAGTATTTT. Full variable domain (rest looked up from reference TRBV28 and TRBJ2-3): DVKVTQSSRYLVKRTGEKVFLECVQDMDHENMFWYRQDPGLGLRLIYFSYDVKMKEKGDIPEGYSVSREKKERFSLILESASTNQTSMYLCASSFPTGTSGRTSTDTQYFGPGTRLTVL.